The rows below give T cell receptor beta chains drawn from one sample of a study of T cell changes during pregnancy in multiple sclerosis. Only in-frame clones appear in the TCRdb table, and some are missing; sequencing was by immunoSEQ multiplex PCR. The table has about 67,000 clones, 90% seen once. The sequencing here drew on peripheral blood, taken in the third trimester of pregnancy. The origin of the receptors is a female donor with multiple sclerosis, enrolled in a pregnancy study. Each CDR3 is given with its conserved first and last residue. Each record gives: clone size, D gene, J gene, V gene, CDR3 protein, CDR3 DNA. D genes are given only for firm matches. Some rows have no size entry. The others give once, few or many, or a class for an expanded clone.

- | TRBD1 | TRBJ1-1 | TRBV2 | CASSQQGVNTEAFF | TGTGCCAGCAGTCAACAGGGGGTGAACACTGAAGCTTTCTTT
- | TRBD2 | TRBJ2-5 | TRBV5-4 | CASSLLIAGGYQETQYF | TGTGCCAGCAGCTTGCTAATAGCGGGGGGGTACCAAGAGACCCAGTACTTC
- | TRBD2 | TRBJ2-5 | TRBV5-6 | CASSRRPGLAGAAGETQYF | TGTGCCAGCAGCCGCCGCCCCGGACTAGCGGGGGCCGCCGGGGAGACCCAGTACTTC
- | TRBD1 | TRBJ1-5 | TRBV7-8 | CASSLEDREHQPQHF | TGTGCCAGCAGCTTAGAGGACAGGGAGCATCAGCCCCAGCATTTT
- | TRBD2 | TRBJ2-7 | TRBV4-1 | CASSQVGTSVEQYF | TGCGCCAGCAGCCAAGTGGGGACTAGCGTCGAGCAGTACTTC
- | - | TRBJ2-3 | TRBV6-1 | CASSELTDTQYF | TGTGCCAGCAGTGAACTCACAGATACGCAGTATTTT
- | - | TRBJ1-1 | TRBV5-1 | CASSLGGEGAFF | TGCGCCAGCAGCTTGGGTGGGGAGGGAGCTTTCTTT
- | - | TRBJ2-7 | TRBV6-5 | CASSKQSSYEQYF | TGTGCCAGCAGTAAACAGAGCTCCTACGAGCAGTACTTC
- | TRBD2 | TRBJ2-3 | TRBV11-3 | CASSFGLAGVTDTQYF | TGTGCCAGCAGCTTTGGACTAGCGGGGGTGACAGATACGCAGTATTTT
- | TRBD2 | TRBJ2-7 | TRBV7-2 | CASSRGLAGQRQYF | TGTGCCAGCAGCAGGGGACTAGCGGGCCAAAGGCAGTACTTC
once | TRBD2 | TRBJ2-2 | TRBV6-4 | CASSADGTSGGTTHTGELFF | TGTGCCAGCAGTGCTGACGGGACTAGCGGGGGGACGACACACACCGGGGAGCTGTTTTTT
- | - | TRBJ1-2 | TRBV5-6 | CASSLGYARGYGYTF | TGTGCCAGCAGCTTGGGGTATGCCAGGGGCTATGGCTACACCTTC
few | TRBD1 | TRBJ1-1 | TRBV5-1 | CASSLRQGNTEAFF | TGCGCCAGCAGCTTGAGACAGGGGAACACTGAAGCTTTCTTT
- | - | TRBJ2-7 | TRBV5-6 | CASSHRTTPMYEQYF | TGTGCCAGCAGCCATAGAACTACCCCTATGTACGAGCAGTACTTC
- | TRBD1 | TRBJ2-3 | TRBV25-1 | CASSPGQPFTQYF | TGTGCCAGCAGCCCGGGACAGCCTTTTACGCAGTATTTT
- | - | TRBJ1-2 | TRBV27 | CASSRWGGEDGYTF | TGTGCCAGCAGCCGGTGGGGGGGGGAAGATGGCTACACCTTC
- | - | TRBJ1-5 | TRBV19 | CASSRSGVPNQPQHF | TGTGCCAGTAGTAGGTCAGGGGTCCCTAATCAGCCCCAGCATTTT
once | TRBD1 | TRBJ2-6 | TRBV5-1 | CASSLVRGSGANVLTF | TGCGCCAGCAGCTTGGTCAGGGGGTCTGGGGCCAACGTCCTGACTTTC
- | - | TRBJ1-1 | TRBV2 | CASTVSRVVGTEAFF | TGTGCCAGTACGGTTTCGAGGGTGGTAGGCACTGAAGCTTTCTTT
- | - | TRBJ2-2 | TRBV5-1 | CASTASPSLNTGELFF | TGCGCCAGCACCGCTAGCCCCTCTTTGAACACCGGGGAGCTGTTTTTT
- | - | TRBJ1-6 | TRBV27 | CASSSPGLAKHSPLHF | TGTGCCAGCAGTTCCCCGGGCCTAGCAAAACATTCACCCCTCCACTTT
once | - | TRBJ2-3 | TRBV19 | CASSPIGGDTQYF | TGTGCCAGTAGTCCGATAGGCGGTGATACGCAGTATTTT
- | - | TRBJ1-1 | TRBV10-2 | CASSLGQYTEAFF | TGCGCCAGCAGCCTCGGACAGTACACTGAAGCTTTCTTT
- | TRBD1 | TRBJ1-2 | TRBV11-2 | CASSGRTGGGGYTF | TGTGCCAGCAGCGGAAGGACAGGCGGAGGGGGCTACACCTTC
- | TRBD1 | TRBJ1-4 | TRBV7-9 | CASSRGDRGNEKLFF | TGTGCCAGCAGCCGAGGTGACAGGGGGAATGAAAAACTGTTTTTT
- | - | TRBJ2-1 | TRBV5-4 | CASSWGPKKNNEQFF | TGTGCCAGCAGCTGGGGGCCCAAAAAAAATAATGAGCAGTTCTTC
- | - | TRBJ2-1 | TRBV7-7 | CASSLTGTPGSEQFF | TGTGCCAGCAGCTTAACGGGGACCCCCGGGAGTGAGCAGTTCTTC
- | - | TRBJ1-3 | TRBV7-2 | CASSLVSRSSGNTIYF | TGTGCCAGCAGCTTAGTATCGAGGAGCTCTGGAAACACCATATATTTT
- | TRBD1 | TRBJ2-7 | TRBV4-3 | CASSPGQGDEQYF | TGCGCCAGCAGCCCTGGACAGGGCGACGAGCAGTACTTC
once | TRBD1 | TRBJ1-1 | TRBV7-2 | CASSRTGVSEAFF | TGTGCCAGCAGCAGGACAGGGGTATCTGAAGCTTTCTTT
- | TRBD1 | TRBJ1-4 | TRBV2 | CASRAGQGPNEKLFF | TGTGCCAGCAGGGCCGGACAGGGACCTAATGAAAAACTGTTTTTT
- | TRBD2 | TRBJ2-7 | TRBV19 | CASSRTSGSSYEQYF | TGTGCCAGTAGTAGGACTAGCGGGAGCTCCTACGAGCAGTACTTC
- | TRBD1 | TRBJ1-4 | TRBV2 | CASSTTGAEKLFF | TGTGCCAGCAGTACGACAGGGGCTGAAAAACTGTTTTTT
- | - | TRBJ1-2 | TRBV6-6 | CASYSASMDYGYTF | TGTGCCAGCTATTCAGCGTCCATGGACTATGGCTACACCTTC
- | - | TRBJ1-5 | TRBV28 | CASSSLGGGLSNQPQHF | TGTGCCAGCAGTTCCCTAGGGGGAGGGTTAAGCAATCAGCCCCAGCATTTT